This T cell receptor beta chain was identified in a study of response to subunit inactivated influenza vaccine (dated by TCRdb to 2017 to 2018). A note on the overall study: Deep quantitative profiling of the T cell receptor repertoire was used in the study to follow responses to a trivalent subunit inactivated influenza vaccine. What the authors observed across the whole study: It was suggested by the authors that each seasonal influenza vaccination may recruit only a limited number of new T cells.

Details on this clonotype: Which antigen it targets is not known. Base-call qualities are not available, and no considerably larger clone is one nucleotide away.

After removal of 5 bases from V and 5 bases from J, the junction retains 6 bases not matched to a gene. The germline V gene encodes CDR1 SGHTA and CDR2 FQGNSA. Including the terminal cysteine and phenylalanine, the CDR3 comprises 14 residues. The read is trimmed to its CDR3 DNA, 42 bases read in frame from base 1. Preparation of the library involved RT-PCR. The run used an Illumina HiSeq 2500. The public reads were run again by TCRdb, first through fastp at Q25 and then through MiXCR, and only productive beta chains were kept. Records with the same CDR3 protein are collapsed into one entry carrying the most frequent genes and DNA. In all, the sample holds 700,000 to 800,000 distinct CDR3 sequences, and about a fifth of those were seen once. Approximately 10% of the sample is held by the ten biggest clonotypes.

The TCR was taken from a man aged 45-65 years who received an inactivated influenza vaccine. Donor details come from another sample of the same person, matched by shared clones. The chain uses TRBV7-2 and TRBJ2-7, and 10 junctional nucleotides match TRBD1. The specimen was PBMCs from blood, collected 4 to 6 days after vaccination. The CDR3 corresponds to CASSNRDRGDEQYF. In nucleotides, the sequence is TGTGCCAGCAGCAACCGGGACAGGGGCGACGAGCAGTACTTC.